The T cell receptor (beta chain) under discussion was sequenced for a study of T cells in Graves' hyperthyroidism and ophthalmopathy. Across the whole study: Peripheral blood was taken when the disease was first diagnosed, before any treatment began.

Trimming removed 7 bases from V and 8 bases from J, with 23 bases in between. This CDR3 has 15 amino acids. Fresh peripheral blood, 10 ml, yielded the PBMCs. Study-level results: Peripheral blood also featured most of the thyroid clonotypes expanded above 0.001.

This clonotype was observed at least ten times. Antigen: not known. RNA transcripts gave rise to amplified TCR beta CDR3 regions. Using the HTBI primer set, a first-round RT-PCR was run on the TCR CDR3. Each CDR3 protein gets one entry after TCRdb re-called the multiplex PCR reads with MiXCR. The table has about 420,000 distinct CDR3 sequences, approximately 15% seen once. V usage is TRBV12-3 or TRBV12-4 and J usage is TRBJ1-2; D is uncertain. The sequencing input was blood. The sequence came from a woman between 18 and 29 years old with Graves' hyperthyroidism. DNA for the CDR3: TGTGCCAGCATCCCCAGAGCCGGCCCCCCGGGAGGCTACACCTTC. This sequence encodes CASIPRAGPPGGYTF.